Presented here are 24 T cell receptor beta chains from one specimen sequenced in a study of CD8 T cells in Susac syndrome. cDNA came from about 0.5 to 1 ug RNA primed by random hexamers. TCRdb passed the immunoSEQ multiplex PCR reads through MiXCR, listing each CDR3 protein once. The data contain about 150,000 distinct CDR3 sequences, approximately 93% of them singletons. Sequencing was performed on CD8+ T cells from PBMCs. These receptors were taken from a human donor with multiple sclerosis.

The chain carries TRBV25-1 and TRBJ1-6; D ambiguous. Trimming removed 2 bases at V and 10 bases at J, with 12 bases between. Germline V gene lookup returns CDR1 MGHDK and CDR2 SYGVNS. The CDR3 is 14 amino acids. CDR3: CASSELGGVSPLHF. The CDR3 nucleotides read TGTGCCAGCAGTGAACTTGGCGGGGTCTCACCCCTCCACTTT. Variable domain in full (rest from reference TRBV25-1 and TRBJ1-6): EADIYQTPRYLVIGTGKKITLECSQTMGHDKMYWYQQDPGMELHLIHYSYGVNSTEKGDLSSESTVSRIRTEHFPLTLESARPSHTSQYLCASSELGGVSPLHFGNGTRLTVT.

This chain uses TRBV3-1 with TRBJ2-7; 8 positions agree with TRBD1. The CDR3 consists of 17 residues. Germline V gives CDR1 LGHDT, CDR2 YNNKEL (reference sequence). V lost 3 bases and J lost 2; bases outside the gene matches: 12. In DNA, the CDR3 is TGTGCCAGCAGCCAGGGCCCCGGGACAGGTGGAACCTACGAGCAGTACTTC. This codes for CASSQGPGTGGTYEQYF.

The V and J genes are TRBV6-1 and TRBJ2-5; D is possibly TRBD2 (5 bases). CDR1 and CDR2 from the germline V gene are MNHNS and SASEGT. Between the trimmed V and J ends, which lost 7 bases and 4 bases, there was a span of 16 bases. The CDR3 loop spans 14 amino acids. The CDR3 loop is CASTVRRSGETQYF. The CDR3 DNA reads TGTGCCAGCACGGTCAGGAGGAGCGGAGAGACCCAGTACTTC.

The gene calls are TRBV9 and TRBJ2-3, with D maybe TRBD2 (7 bases). The CDR3 spans 15 residues. The V gene's germline CDR1 is SGDLS and CDR2 YYNGEE. Deletions cut 2 bases from V and 4 bases from J, with 14 bases between. CDR3 nucleotides: TGTGCCAGCAGCGTCGGCGGGGGCAACGCAGATACGCAGTATTTT. Protein: CASSVGGGNADTQYF. The complete variable domain, with remaining parts taken from reference TRBV9 and TRBJ2-3, reads DSGVTQTPKHLITATGQRVTLRCSPRSGDLSVYWYQQSLDQGLQFLIQYYNGEERAKGNILERFSAQQFPDLHSELNLSSLELGDSALYFCASSVGGGNADTQYFGPGTRLTVL.

CDR3 bases: TGTGCCAGCAGCTTAGCCCCTCCGAAGGAACGGTTTAGTGGCTACACCTTC. It specifies CASSLAPPKERFSGYTF. The gene calls are TRBV7-2 and TRBJ1-2; D not certain. CDR1 is SGHTA and CDR2 is FQGNSA in the germline V gene. This CDR3 has 17 residues. Deletions cut 0 bases from V and 7 bases from J, with 21 bases between.

This clonotype was counted a single time. V usage is TRBV20-1 and J usage is TRBJ1-1; the D is unclear. This CDR3 has 11 amino acids. The germline V gene has CDR1 DFQATT and CDR2 SNEGSKA (reference sequence). V dropped 1 base and J dropped 5 bases, with 5 bases sitting between them. The CDR3 reads CSARGETEAFF. The CDR3 region has the DNA TGCAGTGCTAGAGGGGAGACTGAAGCTTTCTTT.

This sequence joins TRBV29-1 and TRBJ2-2; D may be TRBD1 or TRBD2 (5 bases each). Trimming pared 1 base from V and 5 bases from J, leaving 5 bases between. The CDR3 has 12 amino acids. CDR1 and CDR2 (germline): SQVTM, ANQGSEA. The CDR3 region has the DNA TGCAGCGTTGAAGGGGGGACCGGGGAGCTGTTTTTT. It yields the protein CSVEGGTGELFF.

The V call is TRBV9, the J call TRBJ2-3; D possibly uses TRBD1 or TRBD2 (7 bases each). The germline gives CDR1 SGDLS, CDR2 YYNGEE. V lost 6 bases, J lost 3 bases, and 14 bases lay in between. The CDR3 has 14 residues. CDR3 DNA sequence: TGTGCCAGCACCCAGGGGGGGACGACAGATACGCAGTATTTT. Encoded protein: CASTQGGTTDTQYF.

This clonotype was seen once. CDR3 residues: CSARAVGEGSNTEAFF. The CDR3 bases are TGCAGTGCTAGAGCGGTGGGAGAGGGATCGAACACTGAAGCTTTCTTT. The chain combines TRBV20-1 with TRBJ1-1; D not certain. The CDR3 runs 16 residues. The V end lost 1 base, the J end lost 1 base, and 16 bases lay between the germline ends. Germline V gives CDR1 DFQATT, CDR2 SNEGSKA (reference sequence).

The chain is built from TRBV20-1 and TRBJ2-3, with 8 bases lining up with TRBD1. This CDR3 has 15 amino acids. Germline V gene data show CDR1 as DFQATT and CDR2 as SNEGSKA (reference sequence). Losses at the gene ends were 3 bases for V and 2 bases for J; bases not matched to a gene: 7. CDR3 nucleotide sequence: TGCAGTGCTAGGTCGACAGGGGCATACACAGATACGCAGTATTTT. Translation: CSARSTGAYTDTQYF.

This clonotype was seen just once. The rearrangement joins TRBV29-1 to TRBJ1-1; unclear D gene. The CDR3 spans 12 residues. Trimming removed 4 bases from V and 8 bases from J, with 14 bases in between. Germline assignment: CDR1 SQVTM and CDR2 ANQGSEA. This CDR3 is CSVVAQGREAFF. CDR3 nucleotide sequence: TGCAGCGTTGTGGCCCAAGGCAGGGAAGCTTTCTTT.

The chain joins TRBV27 to TRBJ2-7, with 8 nucleotides matching TRBD1. CDR3 length: 14 residues. V shed 5 bases, J shed 3 bases, and the junction held 6 bases outside the gene matches. Germline lookup yields CDR1 MNHEY and CDR2 SMNVEV (reference sequence). CDR3 loop: CASSPGQARYEQYF. The CDR3 DNA reads as TGTGCCAGCAGTCCGGGACAGGCGCGCTACGAGCAGTACTTC.

The rearrangement uses TRBV4-3 and TRBJ2-1; 7 bases fit TRBD2. The CDR3 consists of 17 residues. Trimming removed 3 bases from V and 7 bases from J; junction bases left unmatched: 15. Germline-derived CDR1 and CDR2 are LGHNA and YSLEER. The CDR3 here is CASSQTFVVGGKNEQFF. CDR3 nucleotides: TGCGCCAGCAGCCAGACCTTCGTGGTCGGGGGGAAAAATGAGCAGTTCTTC.

V usage is TRBV30 and J usage is TRBJ1-1; D gene uncertain. The ends were cut back, 5 bases at V and 4 bases at J, with 8 bases in the middle. The CDR3 extends over 11 amino acids. The germline V gene has CDR1 GTSNPN and CDR2 SVGIG (reference sequence). CDR3 region: CAWYYGTEAFF. As DNA, the CDR3 is TGTGCCTGGTACTATGGCACTGAAGCTTTCTTT. Together with reference TRBV30 and TRBJ1-1, the CDR3 gives the full variable domain: SQTIHQWPATLVQPVGSPLSLECTVEGTSNPNLYWYRQAAGRGLQLLFYSVGIGQISSEVPQNLSASRPQDRQFILSSKKLLLSDSGFYLCAWYYGTEAFFGQGTRLTVV.

CDR3 sequence reads: CASSSHTRYEQYF. CDR3 bases: TGTGCCAGCAGTTCCCACACTAGGTACGAGCAGTACTTC. The V call is TRBV6-5, the J call TRBJ2-7; perhaps TRBD2 as D (5 bases). V was cut by 4 bases and J by 4 bases, with 11 bases left in between. The CDR3 totals 13 residues. The germline CDR1 and CDR2 sequences are MNHEY and SVGAGI.

The chain carries TRBV29-1 and TRBJ2-1; 7 bases fit TRBD2. V was clipped by 1 base and J by 2 bases; unmatched bases: 5. The CDR3 covers 15 residues. Germline V CDR1 and CDR2: SQVTM, ANQGSEA. This CDR3 is CSVEGWRGTYNEQFF. The CDR3 nucleotides are TGCAGCGTTGAAGGATGGCGGGGGACCTACAATGAGCAGTTCTTC.

The chain employs TRBV13 and TRBJ2-6; D gene uncertain. This CDR3 region has 14 residues. The V and J ends lost 3 bases and 0 bases respectively, with 3 bases between them. CDR1 PRHDT and CDR2 FYEKMQ come from the germline V gene (reference sequence). The CDR3 DNA follows: TGTGCCAGCAGCTTCGGCTCTGGGGCCAACGTCCTGACTTTC. Translated: CASSFGSGANVLTF.

This clonotype has more than one count but fewer than ten. This chain connects TRBV18 to TRBJ2-3, with no clear D. V lost 5 bases and J 3 bases, leaving 6 bases between the germline ends. The CDR3 runs 12 residues. CDR1 is KGHSH and CDR2 is LQKENI in the germline V gene. CDR3 coding DNA: TGTGCCAGCTCATCGGCAACAGATACGCAGTATTTT. This translates into CASSSATDTQYF.

The genes are TRBV20-1 and TRBJ2-7, with TRBD1 identical over 9 bases. The CDR3 covers 13 residues. The V and J ends lost 5 bases and 0 bases, in that order; junction bases with no gene match: 2. The germline CDR1 and CDR2 sequences are DFQATT and SNEGSKA (reference sequence). The CDR3: CSAGQGNSYEQYF. CDR3 coding DNA: TGCAGTGCTGGACAGGGGAACTCCTACGAGCAGTACTTC.

The chain is built from TRBV9 and TRBJ1-2; TRBD1 is a possible D gene (5 bases). There are 14 residues in the CDR3. Trimming removed 1 base from V and 4 bases from J, with 11 bases in between. Looked up from germline, CDR1 is SGDLS and CDR2 is YYNGEE. The DNA for the CDR3 is TGTGCCAGCAGCGTACAGGGTTTCTCCTATGGCTACACCTTC. Protein sequence: CASSVQGFSYGYTF.

The rearrangement joins TRBV7-6 to TRBJ1-6; D unclear. Germline loops: CDR1 SGHVS, CDR2 FNYEAQ. With 5 bases removed from V and 0 bases from J, the gap between germline ends came to 14 bases. The CDR3 length is 17 residues. The CDR3 protein is CASSPRSGSSYNSPLHF. The CDR3 region has the DNA TGTGCCAGCAGCCCCAGGTCGGGAAGCTCCTATAATTCACCCCTCCACTTT. Using reference TRBV7-6 and TRBJ1-6 for the parts outside the CDR3, the full variable domain is GAGVSQSPRYKVTKRGQDVALRCDPISGHVSLYWYRQALGQGPEFLTYFNYEAQQDKSGLPNDRFSAERPEGSISTLTIQRTEQRDSAMYRCASSPRSGSSYNSPLHFGNGTRLTVT.

V is TRBV5-1 and J is TRBJ2-3; D may match TRBD1 or TRBD2 (5 bases each). The CDR3 has 14 amino acids. Germline V gene sequence: CDR1 SGHRS, CDR2 YFSETQ. The V and J ends lost 2 bases and 2 bases respectively, with 9 bases between them. CDR3 nucleotide sequence: TGCGCCAGCAGCTTTAGGGACCTCACAGATACGCAGTATTTT. Its translation is CASSFRDLTDTQYF.

The V and J genes are TRBV28 and TRBJ1-2, with D unclear. Germline CDR1 reads MDHEN; CDR2 reads SYDVKM. The V end was cut by 3 bases, the J end by 4 bases, with 9 bases between. The CDR3 is 13 residues long. The CDR3: CASSLDLTYGYTF. The CDR3 DNA follows: TGTGCCAGCAGTTTGGACCTCACCTATGGCTACACCTTC.

This chain uses TRBV30 with TRBJ2-3; D remains ambiguous. Germline V lookup: CDR1 GTSNPN, CDR2 SVGIG (reference sequence). The CDR3 consists of 13 residues. Trimming pared 0 bases from V and 4 bases from J, leaving 8 bases between. The CDR3 DNA is TGTGCCTGGAGTGTAGCCAGCCCAGATACGCAGTATTTT. It codes for CAWSVASPDTQYF. Full variable domain (missing parts from reference TRBV30 and TRBJ2-3): SQTIHQWPATLVQPVGSPLSLECTVEGTSNPNLYWYRQAAGRGLQLLFYSVGIGQISSEVPQNLSASRPQDRQFILSSKKLLLSDSGFYLCAWSVASPDTQYFGPGTRLTVL.